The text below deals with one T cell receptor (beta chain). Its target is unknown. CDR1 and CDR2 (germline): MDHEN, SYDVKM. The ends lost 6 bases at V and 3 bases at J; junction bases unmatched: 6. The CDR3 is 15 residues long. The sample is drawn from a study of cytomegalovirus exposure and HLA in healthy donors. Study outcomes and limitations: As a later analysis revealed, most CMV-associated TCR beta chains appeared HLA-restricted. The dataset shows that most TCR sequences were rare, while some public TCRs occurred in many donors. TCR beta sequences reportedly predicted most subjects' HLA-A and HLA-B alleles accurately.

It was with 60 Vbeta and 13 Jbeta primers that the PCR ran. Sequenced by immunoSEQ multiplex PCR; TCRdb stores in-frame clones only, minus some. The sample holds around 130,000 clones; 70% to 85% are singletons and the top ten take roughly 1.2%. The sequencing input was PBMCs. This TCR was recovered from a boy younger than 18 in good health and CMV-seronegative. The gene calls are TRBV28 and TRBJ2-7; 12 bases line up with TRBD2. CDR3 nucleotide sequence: TGTGCCAGCAGCCAGGGACTAGCGGGCCTCTACGAGCAGTACTTC. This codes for CASSQGLAGLYEQYF.